The T cell receptor (beta chain) described here comes from a study of breast tumors, draining lymph nodes, adjacent tissues. Study results and caveats: Tumor TCR diversity was below lymph nodes but above nontumor tissue. Luminal-like breast cancer showed significantly greater tumor-nontumor repertoire similarity than basal-like breast cancer did. The data were judged consistent with most tumor T cells coming from lymph node and expanding in tumor.

TCRdb re-called the multiplex PCR reads through MiXCR, storing one row per CDR3 protein. The sample consists of about 200,000 distinct CDR3 sequences, 34% of them appearing once. Trimming removed 0 bases at V and 0 bases at J, with 12 bases between. Germline V gene sequence: CDR1 SGDLS, CDR2 YYNGEE. The CDR3 totals 16 residues. With respect to this clonotype: The antigen remains unidentified.

Breast cancer patients provided tissue from their axillary draining lymph nodes. The source material was axillary lymph node tissue. This rearrangement joins TRBV9 to TRBJ1-1, with D possibly matching TRBD1 (5 bases). The clonotype comes from a female donor with breast cancer. Some clones in this sample may be carry-over from other donors' samples. CDR3 in amino acids: CASSVDSGLLNTEAFF. The CDR3 bases are TGTGCCAGCAGCGTAGACTCGGGACTCCTGAACACTGAAGCTTTCTTT.